What follows are 31 T cell receptor beta chains derived from one specimen sequenced in a study of blood T cells in healthy people across ages. Using a J-beta primer mix together with a sample-barcoded 5' primer, a second PCR was run for roughly 7 to 11 cycles. TCRdb itself ran the 5' RACE reads through MiXCR, one entry per CDR3 protein. Of under 1,000,000 distinct CDR3 sequences in the sample, about half were seen once. The sample consisted of blood. Source of these receptors: an elderly man in good health.

This rearrangement joins TRBV9 to TRBJ2-3, with a weak D call TRBD2 (6 bases). The CDR3 runs to 14 residues. Germline CDR1 and CDR2: SGDLS and YYNGEE. V was cut by 4 bases and J by 0 bases, with 9 bases left in between. The CDR3 sequence: CASSHGGSTDTQYF. For the CDR3, the DNA is TGTGCCAGCAGCCACGGGGGTAGCACAGATACGCAGTATTTT.

This clonotype was seen a handful of times. The chain is built from TRBV7-2 and TRBJ2-1; D may be TRBD1 (6 bases). V lost 3 bases to trimming and J lost 4 bases, with 19 bases between them. This CDR3 contains 17 residues. Germline V gene data show CDR1 as SGHTA and CDR2 as FQGNSA. CDR3 DNA: TGTGCCAGCAGCTTGGGGCCGGGACAATCACCGTACAATGAGCAGTTCTTC. It translates to CASSLGPGQSPYNEQFF.

This clonotype was detected only a few times. The chain links TRBV20-1 to TRBJ2-5; D possibly corresponds to TRBD1 (5 bases). The J call could be wrong; TRBJ2-7 is a better fit for the DNA end. Germline CDR1 and CDR2: DFQATT and SNEGSKA (reference sequence). This CDR3 has 12 amino acids. CDR3: CSAIPTDYEQYF. CDR3 DNA: TGCAGTGCTATCCCGACAGATTACGAGCAGTACTTC.

This clonotype was observed at least ten times. Its ends do not fully match the called genes, so a read error is possible. The CDR3 DNA reads TGCGCCAGCAGCTTTGGGACAGCGCAAGAGACCCAGTACTTC. Residues: CASSFGTAQETQYF. The chain is built from TRBV12-3 or TRBV12-4 and TRBJ2-5; 7 nucleotides align to TRBD1. The CDR3 consists of 14 residues.

The chain is built from TRBV12-3 or TRBV12-4 and TRBJ1-1; 10 nucleotides match TRBD1. The CDR3 covers 12 residues. J gave up 12 bases and V 1 base, and 2 bases lay outside the gene matches. The chain's CDR3 is CASSLGGQGTFF. The CDR3 nucleotides are TGTGCCAGCAGTTTAGGGGGACAGGGGACTTTCTTT.

This clonotype was seen a handful of times. One end of the junction is discordant with germline, which a read error may explain. V gene TRBV6-5 combines with J gene TRBJ2-5, with TRBD2 identical over 14 bases. This CDR3 is 16 amino acids long. Germline CDR1 reads MNHEY; CDR2 reads SVGAGI. The CDR3 DNA reads as TGTGCCAGCAGCGGGACTAGCGGGAGTATAGGAGAGATCCAGTACTTC. Amino acid sequence: CASSGTSGSIGEIQYF.

The table lists this clonotype with a few counts. The chain joins TRBV11-2 to TRBJ2-7; D remains unclear. V lost 1 base, J lost 2 bases, and 12 bases lay in between. The CDR3 runs 15 residues. The germline V gene encodes CDR1 SGHAT and CDR2 FQNNGV. CDR3 loop: CASSLVGRNTYEQYF. For the CDR3, the DNA is TGTGCCAGCAGCTTAGTCGGACGTAATACCTACGAGCAGTACTTC.

This clonotype showed up just once. The chain links TRBV2 to TRBJ2-3; tentative D call: TRBD2 (6 bases). Germline V gives CDR1 SNHLY, CDR2 FYNNEI. Trimming stripped 4 bases from V and 6 bases from J, with 17 bases between. This CDR3 is 15 amino acids long. The CDR3 DNA sequence: TGTGCCAGCAGTGTACGGGTCGGCGGGGCGGATACGCAGTATTTT. Translated: CASSVRVGGADTQYF.

This clonotype was recorded a few times. The V and J genes are TRBV7-2 and TRBJ2-7; 7 bases fit TRBD2. Germline CDR1 SGHTA, CDR2 FQGNSA. V shed 3 bases, J shed 7 bases, and the junction held 9 bases outside the gene matches. The CDR3 sequence is 14 residues long. DNA of the CDR3: TGTGCCAGCAGCTTCCAGCGGGATCTCAATGAGCAGTACTTC. Protein sequence: CASSFQRDLNEQYF.

This clonotype was counted between two and nine times. The chain couples TRBV28 to TRBJ2-4; 8 bases are shared with TRBD2. The trim removed 2 bases at V and 6 bases at J, leaving 3 bases unmatched. This CDR3 has 14 residues. Germline V gene lookup returns CDR1 MDHEN and CDR2 SYDVKM. CDR3 nucleotide sequence: TGTGCCAGCAGTTTACGGCTAGCGGGAAACATTCAGTACTTC. It yields the protein CASSLRLAGNIQYF.

CDR3 in amino acids: CASSVEVVAGGQSQFF. The CDR3 DNA reads TGTGCCAGCAGCGTAGAGGTCGTAGCGGGTGGCCAGTCCCAGTTCTTC. The chain has TRBV9 and TRBJ2-1; 7 bases align to TRBD2. V lost 0 bases and J lost 13; bases outside the gene matches: 16. The length of the CDR3 is 16 residues. Germline CDR1 SGDLS, CDR2 YYNGEE.

This clonotype was seen a handful of times. The rearrangement uses TRBV4-3 and TRBJ1-4; unclear D gene. The germline CDR1 and CDR2 sequences are LGHNA and YSLEER. V lost 0 bases, J lost 7 bases, and 21 bases lay in between. The CDR3 length is 18 residues. Here the CDR3 reads CASSQDLSGRDLGEKLFF. The CDR3 DNA reads TGCGCCAGCAGCCAAGACCTGAGTGGCCGCGACTTGGGTGAAAAACTGTTTTTT.

This clonotype was found a few times. V gene TRBV5-1 combines with J gene TRBJ2-3; 10 bases match TRBD2. With V trimmed by 1 base and J by 3 bases, 11 bases remained unmatched. The CDR3 has 18 amino acids. Germline V lookup: CDR1 SGHRS, CDR2 YFSETQ. The chain's CDR3 is CASSLTPGTSVQTDTQYF. In nucleotides, the CDR3 is TGCGCCAGCAGCTTGACTCCGGGGACTAGCGTACAGACAGATACGCAGTATTTT.

This clonotype was seen a handful of times. CDR3 sequence: CASSPRVIDEQFF. CDR3 nucleotide sequence: TGTGCCAGCAGTCCTCGAGTGATTGATGAGCAGTTCTTC. The chain combines TRBV28 with TRBJ2-1; D is ambiguous. Germline lookup yields CDR1 MDHEN and CDR2 SYDVKM. The length of the CDR3 is 13 residues. V was shortened by 5 bases and J by 8 bases, with 13 bases between the two germline ends.

J is TRBJ2-7 and V is TRBV7-9; maybe TRBD2 (6 bases). The end of the DNA aligns better with TRBJ2-5, so the J call may be wrong. This CDR3 spans 13 amino acids. Looked up from germline, CDR1 is SEHNR and CDR2 is FQNEAQ (reference sequence). The CDR3 DNA is TGTGCCAGCAGCTCTTCGGGGAGGCAGACCCAGTACTTC. Its protein is CASSSSGRQTQYF.

This chain links TRBV7-2 with TRBJ1-1; 8 bases line up with TRBD1. Germline-derived CDR1 and CDR2 are SGHTA and FQGNSA. The trim removed 3 bases at V and 10 bases at J, leaving 13 bases unmatched. The CDR3 covers 15 residues. CDR3 protein: CASSLEPGQARSAFF. For the CDR3, the DNA is TGTGCCAGCAGCTTGGAGCCGGGACAGGCCCGTTCAGCTTTCTTT.

The V gene is TRBV7-2, the J gene TRBJ2-7; 11 nucleotides line up with TRBD2. The J call may be in error: the DNA end matches TRBJ2-5 better. The CDR3 spans 16 residues. CDR1 SGHTA and CDR2 FQGNSA come from the germline V gene. The CDR3 sequence is CASSSATSGKGETQYF. CDR3 coding DNA: TGTGCCAGCAGCTCAGCGACTAGCGGGAAAGGAGAGACCCAGTACTTC.

In its sample, this clonotype was seen once. The V call is TRBV12-3 or TRBV12-4, the J call TRBJ1-2; D not certain. V was shortened by 6 bases and J by 6 bases, with 8 bases between the two germline ends. CDR3 length: 11 residues. In DNA form, the CDR3 reads TGTGCCAGCAGCCGTGGGGATGGCTACACCTTC. Protein sequence: CASSRGDGYTF.

The chain uses TRBV3-1 and TRBJ2-5; the D gene is possibly TRBD2 (6 bases). With 4 bases removed from V and 9 bases from J, the gap between germline ends came to 15 bases. The CDR3 runs 13 residues. Germline-derived CDR1 and CDR2 are LGHDT and YNNKEL (reference sequence). The CDR3 sequence: CASSPQSTGAQYF. The CDR3 DNA follows: TGTGCCAGCAGCCCACAATCCACGGGAGCCCAGTACTTC.

This clonotype has only a few counts. This chain connects TRBV20-1 to TRBJ2-3; unclear D gene. There are 11 residues in the CDR3. Germline CDR1 is DFQATT and CDR2 is SNEGSKA (reference sequence). The V end was cut by 6 bases, the J end by 6 bases, with 10 bases between. The CDR3 DNA reads as TGCAGTGCCGACCTATCGGATACGCAGTATTTT. Its translation is CSADLSDTQYF.

The V gene is TRBV27, the J gene TRBJ2-1, with 7 positions matching TRBD2. Germline CDR1 is MNHEY and CDR2 is SMNVEV (reference sequence). With 5 bases clipped from V and 4 bases from J, the junction kept 17 bases outside the gene matches. This CDR3 is built from 18 residues. CDR3 loop: CASSARGERAYLYNEQFF. CDR3 DNA: TGTGCCAGCAGTGCCCGGGGGGAGCGGGCATACTTATACAATGAGCAGTTCTTC.

This clonotype turned up a few times. The V call is TRBV24-1, the J call TRBJ2-3, with a possible D match to TRBD1 (6 bases). The V end was cut by 3 bases, the J end by 3 bases, with 15 bases between. The CDR3 contains 16 residues. Per germline, CDR1 KGHDR and CDR2 SFDVKD. The CDR3 DNA is TGTGCCACCAGTGATACGACAGGAGCTCCAACAGATACGCAGTATTTT. As protein: CATSDTTGAPTDTQYF.

This clonotype was counted once. The V and J genes are TRBV12-3 or TRBV12-4 and TRBJ2-1; possibly TRBD2 for D (5 bases). V was trimmed by 7 bases and J by 3 bases, leaving 19 bases between them. The CDR3 has 16 residues. CDR3 amino acids: CASTQLWGDFYNEQFF. CDR3 bases: TGTGCCAGCACCCAATTGTGGGGAGACTTCTACAATGAGCAGTTCTTC.

The V and J genes are TRBV20-1 and TRBJ2-1; 11 bases are a match to TRBD2. Trimming took 0 bases from V and 5 from J; bases not matched to a gene: 6. CDR3 length equals 16 residues. Germline V lookup: CDR1 DFQATT, CDR2 SNEGSKA (reference sequence). The chain's CDR3 is CSARDLLAGVNNEQFF. In DNA, the CDR3 is TGCAGTGCTAGAGACCTACTAGCGGGAGTCAACAATGAGCAGTTCTTC.

On this clonotype itself: At one of its ends the junction is not consistent with the germline gene, which may arise from a read error. The V gene is TRBV11-2, the J gene TRBJ2-7, with 11 nucleotides matching TRBD2. Judging by the DNA end, TRBJ2-1 fits better; the J call may be wrong. The CDR3 length is 15 residues. CDR1 is SGHAT, CDR2 FQNNGV, per germline. The CDR3 DNA reads as TGTGCCAGCTGCTTGGTAGGGACTAGCGGCTACGAGCAGTTCTTC. Protein sequence: CASCLVGTSGYEQFF.

Here the CDR3 reads CASSSDILQETQYF. In nucleotides, the CDR3 is TGTGCCAGCAGCAGTGACATACTCCAAGAGACCCAGTACTTC. The genes are TRBV12-3 or TRBV12-4 and TRBJ2-5; no clear D gene. Trimming pared 6 bases from V and 1 base from J, leaving 12 bases between. This CDR3 is 14 amino acids long.

This rearrangement joins TRBV28 to TRBJ2-5; D is unresolved. The germline CDR1 and CDR2 sequences are MDHEN and SYDVKM. Trimming stripped 11 bases from V and 5 bases from J, with 12 bases between. The CDR3 extends over 11 amino acids. This CDR3 is CALTHGETQYF. For the CDR3, the DNA is TGTGCCCTCACTCATGGGGAGACCCAGTACTTC.

In its sample, this clonotype was seen a few times. This sequence joins TRBV27 and TRBJ1-4; no definite D call. V shed 1 base and J shed 7 bases, with 4 bases lying between them. Germline CDR1 is MNHEY and CDR2 is SMNVEV (reference sequence). The CDR3 sequence is 12 residues long. The chain's CDR3 is CASSLLGEKLFF. The CDR3 DNA reads as TGTGCCAGCAGTTTATTAGGTGAAAAACTGTTTTTT.

This rearrangement joins TRBV2 to TRBJ2-2, with TRBD2 matching over 7 bases. The CDR3 loop spans 14 amino acids. Trimming cost V 7 bases and J 5 bases; bases outside gene matches: 7. The germline V gene encodes CDR1 SNHLY and CDR2 FYNNEI. DNA of the CDR3: TGTGCCAGCATGGGGGAGGGCCAAACCGGGGAGCTGTTTTTT. Translated, it gives CASMGEGQTGELFF.

In this sample, this clonotype turned up a few times. CDR3 residues: CASSEYGTTDEQFF. The CDR3 region has the DNA TGTGCCAGCAGTGAATATGGAACCACCGATGAGCAGTTCTTC. J is TRBJ2-1 and V is TRBV25-1, with D hard to call. This CDR3 contains 14 residues. CDR1 MGHDK and CDR2 SYGVNS come from the germline V gene. Trimming took 0 bases from V and 8 from J, leaving 11 bases between them.

V and J are TRBV21-1 and TRBJ2-5. TRBV21-1 is listed as a pseudogene. The CDR3 consists of 12 residues. The CDR3 nucleotides are TGTGCCAGCAGCAAGGGGCTGGTGACCCAGTACTTC. Residues: CASSKGLVTQYF.